The present T cell receptor (beta chain) was sequenced within a study of cytomegalovirus exposure and HLA in healthy donors. General study results and limits: The analysis excluded some indistinguishable V segments, including TRBV6-2 and TRBV6-3.

This CDR3 has 15 residues. The trim removed 4 bases at V and 3 bases at J, leaving 9 bases unmatched. In germline, CDR1 is SGHRS, CDR2 YFSETQ. With respect to this clone: Its antigen is as yet unknown.

PCR used 60 Vbeta primers and 13 Jbeta primers. Only in-frame clones appear in the TCRdb table, and some are missing; sequencing was by immunoSEQ multiplex PCR. The top ten clones hold 13% to 15% of a sample with around 99,000 clones, around two thirds of them seen once. This TCR came from a woman aged 40 to 50 in good health and CMV-seropositive. The sample comprised PBMCs. V and J are TRBV5-1 and TRBJ1-1, with 7 bases matching TRBD1. For the CDR3, the DNA is TGCGCCAGCAGCAACGGACAGGTCGAGGACACTGAAGCTTTCTTT. This gives the protein CASSNGQVEDTEAFF.